What follows is one TCR beta chain and its context. This record comes from a study of blood T cell repertoires in COVID-19. Study background: Samples representing acute and convalescent COVID-19 were sourced from the United States, Italy and Spain.

Sequencing used immunoSEQ multiplex PCR; TCRdb keeps in-frame clones, though not all of them. The sample has around 180,000 clones; 86% are singletons. V dropped 4 bases and J dropped 2 bases, with 16 bases sitting between them. Germline assignment: CDR1 MGHRA and CDR2 YSYEKL. This CDR3 has 16 amino acids. Sequences were obtained from PBMCs or T cells enriched from blood (not recorded which). The TCR originated in a woman in her twenties or thirties who had recovered from COVID-19. The J gene is TRBJ2-3, the V gene TRBV4-1, with D possibly matching TRBD2 (6 bases). The DNA of the CDR3 is TGCGCCAGCAGCCCACCTAGCGTTCAACTCACAGATACGCAGTATTTT. This translates into CASSPPSVQLTDTQYF.